This section outlines one T cell receptor beta chain sequence together with its context. How the authors handled the data: Counts of nucleated cells, estimated from reference gene primer amplification, were obtained. The table came from immunoSEQ multiplex PCR; TCRdb's copy has only in-frame clones and leaves some out. V and J calls and clone size are copied from that table; D and trimming were computed from the DNA. The data show over 90,000 clones, with about 89% seen just once and 3.5% to 4% held by the top ten. The CDR3 is 20 residues long. Germline CDR1 is SGHKS and CDR2 is YYEKEE (reference sequence). V was cut by 6 bases and J by 1 base, with 31 bases left in between. These data originate in a study of blood T cell repertoires in COVID-19. Turning to the study itself: Specimens from acute and convalescent COVID-19 originated in the United States, Italy and Spain. From T cells, B-cell-depleted T cells, or PBMCs came the material, which was cDNA or gDNA.

This clonotype originated in a woman aged 55-75 years with acute or convalescent COVID-19. Sequencing used peripheral blood. The V gene is TRBV5-5, the J gene TRBJ1-1; D remains unclear. The CDR3 nucleotides are TGTGCCAGCAACGAGCGGAAGGGTGAGGTTCTTCTCCTCGCGAACACTGAAGCTTTCTTT. Translation: CASNERKGEVLLLANTEAFF.